This TCR beta chain is from a study of T cell responses to AZD1222 COVID-19 vaccine. The CDR3 covers 11 residues. V dropped 10 bases and J dropped 8 bases, with 12 bases sitting between them. This clone was recorded only once. Antigen unknown. Study findings and constraints: Repertoire sampling was restricted to post-peak T cell response timepoints. Along spike, vaccine-associated CD4 TCRs were found throughout, with dominance at 160-218 and 743-854.

Clones were sequenced by immunoSEQ multiplex PCR, and TCRdb holds only the in-frame ones, with some missing. Here the sample spans 130,000 to 150,000 clones, approximately 90% being singletons. Here the sequenced sample was peripheral blood, taken on day 0 of MenACWY control vaccination. This sequence joins TRBV12-3 or TRBV12-4 and TRBJ1-3; D perhaps matches TRBD1 (6 bases). The TCR sequence derives from an adult in good health. The CDR3 nucleotides are TGTGCCATTTGGGGGCGGGACACCATATATTTT. It translates to CAIWGRDTIYF.